These 13 T cell receptor beta chains were sequenced from one sample in a study of beta chain features in type 1 diabetes. The entirety of the isolated RNA underwent reverse transcription, so expressed TCRB transcripts were sequenced. Assay used: immunoSEQ multiplex PCR; TCRdb lists only in-frame clones, some missing. Among under 800,000 clones, 15% to 17% were seen once, and the ten largest hold approximately 0.087%. The sequenced material came from naive CD4+ T cells from blood. The receptors were sampled from a man aged 18 to 29 in good health.

This clone occurred a few times. The V gene is TRBV6-1, the J gene TRBJ2-3; maybe TRBD2 (6 bases). The CDR3 sequence is 14 residues long. In germline, CDR1 is MNHNS, CDR2 SASEGT. V lost 6 bases and J lost 8, with 18 bases in between. This CDR3 reads CASRVHGGTGTQYF. In DNA, the CDR3 is TGTGCCAGCAGGGTCCACGGGGGAACCGGTACGCAGTATTTT.

This chain joins TRBV4-1 and TRBJ2-6; no reliable D call. The CDR3 extends over 14 amino acids. The ends were cut back, 5 bases at V and 0 bases at J, with 5 bases in the middle. The V gene's germline CDR1 is MGHRA and CDR2 YSYEKL. In DNA, the CDR3 is TGCGCCAGCAGCAGGCGCTCTGGGGCCAACGTCCTGACTTTC. Translating it yields CASSRRSGANVLTF.

The V gene is TRBV9, the J gene TRBJ1-1, with 12 bases identical to TRBD1. Trimming took 3 bases from V and 6 from J; bases not matched to a gene: 3. This CDR3 is built from 14 residues. CDR1 and CDR2 (germline): SGDLS, YYNGEE. As DNA, the CDR3 is TGTGCCAGCAGCGACCGGGACAGGGGGCCTGAAGCTTTCTTT. Protein sequence: CASSDRDRGPEAFF.

A few counts support this clone. The genes are TRBV7-9 and TRBJ2-7; 7 positions agree with TRBD2. CDR1 and CDR2 from the germline V gene are SEHNR and FQNEAQ (reference sequence). The CDR3 sequence is 15 residues long. Trimming at V came to 0 bases and at J to 0 bases, leaving 2 bases not matched to a gene. The CDR3 reads CASSLAPGGSYEQYF. CDR3 in DNA: TGTGCCAGCAGCTTAGCGCCGGGGGGCTCCTACGAGCAGTACTTC.

The sample holds a few counts of this clone. The rearrangement uses TRBV4-1 and TRBJ1-5; D might be TRBD1 (5 bases). V was clipped by 0 bases and J by 5 bases, with 8 bases between them. The germline V gene has CDR1 MGHRA and CDR2 YSYEKL. The length of the CDR3 is 14 residues. CDR3 sequence: CASSQDRAYQPQHF. CDR3 nucleotides: TGCGCCAGCAGCCAAGACAGGGCTTATCAGCCCCAGCATTTT.

This clone has just a few counts. The chain couples TRBV7-2 to TRBJ2-3; 12 nucleotides match TRBD2. In germline, CDR1 is SGHTA, CDR2 FQGNSA. Unmatched junction bases numbered 5, after V lost 2 bases and J lost 2 bases. The CDR3 totals 17 residues. The CDR3 region is CASSLRLAGANTDTQYF. The CDR3 DNA sequence: TGTGCCAGCAGCTTAAGACTAGCGGGGGCCAACACAGATACGCAGTATTTT.

There are a few counts of this clone. This chain uses TRBV5-1 with TRBJ1-1; no definite D call. Trimming left V 6 bases short and J 6 bases short, with 12 bases between. The CDR3 spans 12 residues. From germline, CDR1 is SGHRS and CDR2 YFSETQ. The chain's CDR3 is CASIGQKAEAFF. The CDR3 DNA reads TGCGCCAGCATTGGGCAGAAAGCTGAAGCTTTCTTT.

The chain is built from TRBV9 and TRBJ2-2, with TRBD2 matching 13 bases. The V gene end was trimmed by 0 bases and the J gene end by 5 bases; junction bases not matched to a gene: 1. CDR1 is SGDLS and CDR2 is YYNGEE in the germline V gene. CDR3 length: 16 amino acids. The CDR3 reads CASSVGLAGGTGELFF. The CDR3 DNA is TGTGCCAGCAGCGTAGGACTAGCGGGAGGAACCGGGGAGCTGTTTTTT. Looking up the rest from reference TRBV9 and TRBJ2-2 gives the full variable domain: DSGVTQTPKHLITATGQRVTLRCSPRSGDLSVYWYQQSLDQGLQFLIQYYNGEERAKGNILERFSAQQFPDLHSELNLSSLELGDSALYFCASSVGLAGGTGELFFGEGSRLTVL.

In this sample, this clone turned up once. Other DNA sequences of this sample code for an identical CDR3. V gene TRBV4-3 combines with J gene TRBJ1-1; D is unclear. Germline V lookup: CDR1 LGHNA, CDR2 YSLEER. V was cut by 0 bases and J by 4 bases, with 6 bases left in between. The CDR3 extends over 13 amino acids. The CDR3 DNA follows: TGCGCCAGCAGCCAAGATAGACGCACTGAAGCTTTCTTT. Translated: CASSQDRRTEAFF.

This clone was counted between two and nine times. The chain joins TRBV28 to TRBJ2-7; 8 bases map to TRBD1. The V segment lost 6 bases and the J segment 4 bases; nucleotides outside the gene matches: 14. CDR3 length: 16 amino acids. CDR1 and CDR2 from the germline V gene are MDHEN and SYDVKM. Here the CDR3 reads CASRDREIALTYEQYF. In nucleotides, the CDR3 is TGTGCCAGCAGGGACAGGGAGATAGCTTTAACATACGAGCAGTACTTC. The full variable domain, completed using reference TRBV28 and TRBJ2-7, is DVKVTQSSRYLVKRTGEKVFLECVQDMDHENMFWYRQDPGLGLRLIYFSYDVKMKEKGDIPEGYSVSREKKERFSLILESASTNQTSMYLCASRDREIALTYEQYFGPGTRLTVT.

This clone came up a few times. J is TRBJ2-6 and V is TRBV7-2, with TRBD2 matching over 10 bases. Germline CDR1 reads SGHTA; CDR2 reads FQGNSA. V trimming: 0 bases; J trimming: 0 bases; junction bases outside the gene matches: 2. This CDR3 is built from 18 residues. The CDR3 region is CASSLASGGHSGANVLTF. The CDR3 DNA reads TGTGCCAGCAGCTTAGCTAGCGGGGGGCACTCTGGGGCCAACGTCCTGACTTTC.

This clone turned up a few times. CDR3 in amino acids: CASSLMGGGYNEQFF. The CDR3 nucleotides read TGTGCCAGCAGCCTGATGGGGGGCGGGTACAATGAGCAGTTCTTC. The chain recombines TRBV7-2 with TRBJ2-1, with D possibly being TRBD1 or TRBD2 (6 bases each). Germline V gives CDR1 SGHTA, CDR2 FQGNSA. This CDR3 is 15 amino acids long. The V end lost 5 bases, the J end lost 4 bases, and 15 bases lay between the germline ends.

The chain couples TRBV2 to TRBJ2-1; a possible D gene is TRBD2 (5 bases). Germline V lookup: CDR1 SNHLY, CDR2 FYNNEI. The germline V and J ends were trimmed by 6 bases and 8 bases, with 17 bases remaining between them. CDR3 length: 14 amino acids. The CDR3 reads CASRRHGQADEQFF. CDR3 in DNA: TGTGCCAGCAGGAGGCATGGCCAAGCGGATGAGCAGTTCTTC.